These 4 T cell receptor beta chains were all obtained from the same sample, sequenced in a study of T cell responses to AZD1222 COVID-19 vaccine. Sequencing used immunoSEQ multiplex PCR; TCRdb keeps in-frame clones, though not all of them. The sample lists 100,000 to 150,000 clones, approximately 88% occurring once. The material was peripheral blood, obtained on day 0 of AZD1222 vaccination. The source is an adult in good health.

The chain links TRBV2 to TRBJ1-6; D not resolved. Trimming took 7 bases from V and 12 from J, leaving 16 bases between them. CDR3 length equals 13 residues. Germline V gives CDR1 SNHLY, CDR2 FYNNEI. The CDR3 DNA reads as TGTGCCAGCAAGGACTACCTCCGGGAACCCCTCCACTTT. Translating it yields CASKDYLREPLHF.

The rearrangement links TRBV9 to TRBJ2-3; D is perhaps TRBD2 (6 bases). The CDR3 spans 15 residues. Trimming pared 4 bases from V and 2 bases from J, leaving 14 bases between. The germline V gene has CDR1 SGDLS and CDR2 YYNGEE. The CDR3: CASSSRAGTTDTQYF. The CDR3 DNA follows: TGTGCCAGCAGCTCCCGGGCGGGGACCACAGATACGCAGTATTTT.

V is TRBV9 and J is TRBJ2-5, with 7 bases matching TRBD1. Germline V CDR1 and CDR2: SGDLS, YYNGEE. CDR3 length: 16 amino acids. Trimming removed 4 bases from V and 3 bases from J; junction bases left unmatched: 12. CDR3 in DNA: TGTGCCAGCAGCAAAGAGGGGGCGCCAAGTAAAGAGACCCAGTACTTC. Translated: CASSKEGAPSKETQYF.

The gene calls are TRBV2 and TRBJ2-2; D tentatively reads TRBD1 or TRBD2 (5 bases each). Germline values: CDR1 SNHLY, CDR2 FYNNEI. The V and J ends lost 6 bases and 1 base respectively, with 12 bases between them. CDR3 size: 15 residues. The CDR3 sequence: CASRSQGRNTGELFF. CDR3 in DNA: TGTGCCAGCAGGAGTCAGGGACGGAACACCGGGGAGCTGTTTTTT.